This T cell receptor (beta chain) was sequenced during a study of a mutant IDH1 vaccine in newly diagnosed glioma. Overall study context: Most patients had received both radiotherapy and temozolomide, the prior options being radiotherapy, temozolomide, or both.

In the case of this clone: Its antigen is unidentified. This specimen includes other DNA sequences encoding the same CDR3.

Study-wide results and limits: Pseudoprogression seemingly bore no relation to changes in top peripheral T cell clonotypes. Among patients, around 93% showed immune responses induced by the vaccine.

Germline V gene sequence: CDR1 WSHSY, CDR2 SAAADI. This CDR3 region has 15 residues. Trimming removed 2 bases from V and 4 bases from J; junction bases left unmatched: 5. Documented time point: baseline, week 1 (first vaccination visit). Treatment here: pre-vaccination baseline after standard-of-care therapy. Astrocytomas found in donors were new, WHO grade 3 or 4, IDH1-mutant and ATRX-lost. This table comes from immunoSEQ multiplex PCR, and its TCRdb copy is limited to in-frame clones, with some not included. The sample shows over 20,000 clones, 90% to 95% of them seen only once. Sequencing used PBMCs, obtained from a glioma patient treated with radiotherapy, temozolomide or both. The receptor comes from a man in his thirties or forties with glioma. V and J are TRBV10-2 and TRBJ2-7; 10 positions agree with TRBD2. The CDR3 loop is CASSEGSSGGYEQYF. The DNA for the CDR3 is TGCGCCAGCAGTGAGGGTTCTAGCGGGGGATACGAGCAGTACTTC.